Sequencing of this T cell receptor beta chain was carried out in a study of blood T cell repertoires in COVID-19. The method was immunoSEQ multiplex PCR; TCRdb's version includes in-frame clones alone and lacks a portion of them. Among 360,000 or so clones, about 90% were seen once, and the ten largest hold almost 3%. The CDR3 has 15 residues. V shed 5 bases and J shed 7 bases, with 15 bases lying between them. Germline CDR1 is WSHSY and CDR2 is SAAADI. The sequencing input was PBMCs or T cells enriched from blood (not recorded which). The TCR comes from a woman in her twenties or thirties who had recovered from COVID-19. This chain connects TRBV10-2 to TRBJ1-6, with D maybe TRBD1 (5 bases). The CDR3 is CASSIEAGQNSPLHF. DNA of the CDR3: TGCGCCAGCAGTATTGAGGCAGGGCAAAATTCACCCCTCCACTTT.